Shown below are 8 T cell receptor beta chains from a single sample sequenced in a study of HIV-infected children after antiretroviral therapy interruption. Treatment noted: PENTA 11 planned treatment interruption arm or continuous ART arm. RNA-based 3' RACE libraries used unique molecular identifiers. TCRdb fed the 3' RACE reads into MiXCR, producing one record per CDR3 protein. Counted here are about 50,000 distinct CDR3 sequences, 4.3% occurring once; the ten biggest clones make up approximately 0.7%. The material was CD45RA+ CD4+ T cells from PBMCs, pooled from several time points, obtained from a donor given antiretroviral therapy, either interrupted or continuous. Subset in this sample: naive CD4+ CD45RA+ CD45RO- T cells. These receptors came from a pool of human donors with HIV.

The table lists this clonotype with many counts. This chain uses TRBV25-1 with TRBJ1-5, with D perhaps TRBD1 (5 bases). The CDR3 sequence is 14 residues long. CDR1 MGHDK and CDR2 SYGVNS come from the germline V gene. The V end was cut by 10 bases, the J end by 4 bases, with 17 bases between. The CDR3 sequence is CAITLGRPNQPQHF. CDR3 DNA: TGTGCCATTACCCTGGGACGGCCGAATCAGCCCCAGCATTTT.

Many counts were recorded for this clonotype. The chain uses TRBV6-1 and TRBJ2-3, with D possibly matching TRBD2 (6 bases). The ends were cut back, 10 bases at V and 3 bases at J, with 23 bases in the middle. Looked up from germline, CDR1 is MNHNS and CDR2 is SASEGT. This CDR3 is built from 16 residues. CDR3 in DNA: TGTGCCACCACTCCCCGGTCCTCGGGGGTGACAGATACGCAGTATTTT. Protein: CATTPRSSGVTDTQYF.

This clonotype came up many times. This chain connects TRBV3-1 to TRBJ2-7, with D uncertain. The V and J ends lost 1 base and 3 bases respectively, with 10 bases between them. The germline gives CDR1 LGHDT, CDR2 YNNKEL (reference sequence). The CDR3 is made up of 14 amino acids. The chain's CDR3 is CASSQGELHYEQYF. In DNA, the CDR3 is TGTGCCAGCAGCCAAGGTGAGCTCCACTACGAGCAGTACTTC.

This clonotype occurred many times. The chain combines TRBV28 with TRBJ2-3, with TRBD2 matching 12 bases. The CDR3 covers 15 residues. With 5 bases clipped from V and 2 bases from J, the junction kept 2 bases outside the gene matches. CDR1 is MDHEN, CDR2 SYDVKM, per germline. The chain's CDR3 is CASSLAGGLTDTQYF. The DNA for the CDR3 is TGTGCCAGCAGTCTAGCGGGGGGGCTCACAGATACGCAGTATTTT.

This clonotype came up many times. The CDR3 sequence is CASSLGIDTEAFF. CDR3 sequence (DNA): TGCGCCAGCAGCTTGGGTATCGACACTGAAGCTTTCTTT. This rearrangement joins TRBV5-1 to TRBJ1-1; D call uncertain. The CDR3 has 13 residues. Trimming left V 0 bases short and J 3 bases short, with 6 bases between. In germline, CDR1 is SGHRS, CDR2 YFSETQ.

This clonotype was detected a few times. CDR3 protein: CASSQPLKDRDPGEQYF. The CDR3 nucleotides read TGCGCCAGCAGCCAACCCTTAAAAGACAGGGACCCCGGCGAGCAGTACTTC. V is TRBV4-1 and J is TRBJ2-7, with 7 bases aligning to TRBD1. Germline CDR1 is MGHRA and CDR2 is YSYEKL. V trimming: 2 bases; J trimming: 6 bases; junction bases outside the gene matches: 16. CDR3 size: 17 residues.

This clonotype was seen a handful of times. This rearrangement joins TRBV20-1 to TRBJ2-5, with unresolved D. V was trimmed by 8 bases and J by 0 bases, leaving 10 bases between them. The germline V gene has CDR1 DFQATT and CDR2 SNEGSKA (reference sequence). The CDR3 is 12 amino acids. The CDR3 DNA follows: TGCAGTACCGTAGGGTACCAAGAGACCCAGTACTTC. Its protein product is CSTVGYQETQYF.

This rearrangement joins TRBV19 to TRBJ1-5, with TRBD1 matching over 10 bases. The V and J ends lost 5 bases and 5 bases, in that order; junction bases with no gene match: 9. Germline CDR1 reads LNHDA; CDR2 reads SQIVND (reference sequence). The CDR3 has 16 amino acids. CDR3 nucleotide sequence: TGTGCCAGTAGTGCCCCGGGACAGGGGATGGATCAGCCCCAGCATTTT. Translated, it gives CASSAPGQGMDQPQHF.